The sequence of this TCR beta chain was determined in a study of regulatory T cells in long-lasting Graves disease. Study results and limitations: The TCR repertoire of persistent Graves' patients was less diverse than that of newly diagnosed ones. Among samples with persistent disease, TRBV28, TRBJ1-2 and TRBJ2-5 were favored. Peripheral blood was the sole material, not thyroid tissue.

Unmatched junction bases numbered 4, after V lost 0 bases and J lost 6 bases. This CDR3 contains 14 residues. CDR1 is DFQATT, CDR2 SNEGSKA, per germline (reference sequence). This clonotype came up many times. The antigen remains undetermined. HTBI primers from iRepertoire and Arm-PCR of CDR3 regions yielded the TCR beta libraries. Per the original methods: The study identified 60 to 65 TRBV and 14 to 15 TRBJ segments across samples. TCRdb ran MiXCR on the multiplex PCR reads and lists one entry per CDR3 protein. TCRdb, not the original authors, processed these V and J calls. This sample carries more than 300,000 distinct CDR3 sequences, about a sixth of them seen once, and the ten largest clones take roughly 21%. Documented time point: newly diagnosed GD, antithyroid drugs for less than 3 months. PBMCs provided the RNA from which the TCR library was made. The sample also formed part of further work on T cells in Graves' hyperthyroidism and ophthalmopathy.

The sample was peripheral blood mononuclear cells (PBMCs), taken at new diagnosis, from a patient treated with antithyroid drugs. This TCR derives from a woman aged 18-30 years with Graves disease. This rearrangement joins TRBV20-1 to TRBJ2-1, with TRBD2 identical over 8 bases. CDR3 nucleotides: TGCAGTGCTAGAGATTCGGGGGGGCTCAATGAGCAGTTCTTC. Protein sequence: CSARDSGGLNEQFF.